The subject of this entry is one T cell receptor beta chain. Its cognate antigen is unknown. The data belong to a study of PD-1 blockade in classical Hodgkin lymphoma. Whole-study context: Patients in the cohort were put on intravenous nivolumab, 3 mg/kg every 2 weeks. Overall study results and limits: Baseline TCR diversity was reportedly lower in newly diagnosed patients than healthy donors.

TCRdb's copy holds only in-frame clones and misses some; the assay was immunoSEQ multiplex PCR. The data contain 24,000 or so clones, 69% of them singletons. CDR3 length: 11 residues. Every patient experienced relapse after autologous stem cell transplantation, and brentuximab vedotin exposure varied. The sequences come from peripheral blood mononuclear cells (PBMCs), collected at baseline. The chain links TRBV21-1 to TRBJ1-2. TRBV21-1 is a recognized pseudogene. This clonotype originated in a human donor with classical Hodgkin lymphoma. The CDR3 DNA follows: TGTGCCAGCAGCAGAGGCTATGGCTACACCTTC. It translates to CASSRGYGYTF.